This T cell receptor beta chain appears in the sequencing data of a study of cytomegalovirus exposure and HLA in healthy donors. The study's findings and limits: What a later analysis showed was that several of the most significant clusters appeared linked to common viral pathogens.

The PCR ran on 60 Vbeta and 13 Jbeta primers. The table came from immunoSEQ multiplex PCR; TCRdb's copy has only in-frame clones and leaves some out. In the table there are tens of thousands of clones, roughly 75% of which are singletons. This clone was counted only a few times. Its target is unknown. The CDR3 is made up of 15 amino acids. V lost 4 bases, J lost 10 bases, and 18 bases lay in between. Germline CDR1 reads SGHDT; CDR2 reads YYEEEE. The source is a man between 40 and 49 years old in good health and CMV-seronegative. The rearrangement uses TRBV5-6 and TRBJ1-6; D gene ambiguous. Specimen: PBMCs. CDR3 loop: CASSENAGNGSPLHF. In DNA, the CDR3 is TGTGCCAGCAGCGAAAATGCCGGGAACGGCTCACCCCTCCACTTT.